This T cell receptor beta chain was identified in a study of CD8 T cells in Susac syndrome. It was with random hexamers that about 0.45 to 1 ug RNA was reverse transcribed. TCRdb re-analysed the immunoSEQ multiplex PCR reads in MiXCR, keeping a single row per CDR3 protein. The data contain approximately 190,000 distinct CDR3 sequences, roughly nine tenths of them singletons. With 1 base removed from V and 8 bases from J, the gap between germline ends came to 8 bases. This CDR3 comprises 13 residues. The germline V gene has CDR1 SNHLY and CDR2 FYNNEI. The V and J genes are TRBV2 and TRBJ2-2; D not resolved. The receptor was derived from a human donor with Susac syndrome. The sample taken for sequencing was CD4+ T cells from PBMCs. The CDR3 DNA reads as TGTGCCAGCAGTGAAGGTGTCGGTGGGGAGCTGTTTTTT. Amino acids: CASSEGVGGELFF.